This TCR beta chain was recovered during a study of cytomegalovirus exposure and HLA in healthy donors. Among the 100 to 150 subjects of the validation cohort, separate from the roughly 700-subject first cohort, were the donors. General study results and limits: The study found most TCR sequences rare, yet found some public TCRs in many donors.

Of note for this clone: Its specificity is not known.

Sequencing used immunoSEQ multiplex PCR; TCRdb keeps in-frame clones, though not all of them. The sample shows about 110,000 clones, almost 96% of them seen only once. This CDR3 region has 15 residues. Trimming took 5 bases from V and 2 from J, leaving 16 bases between them. In germline, CDR1 is SGHTA, CDR2 FQGNSA. Sequencing was performed on PBMCs. The J gene is TRBJ2-7, the V gene TRBV7-2, with a weak D call TRBD1 (5 bases). This clonotype originated in a woman aged 18-29 years in good health and CMV-seronegative. Written as DNA, the CDR3 is TGTGCCAGCAGCCTCCAGGGCCCTCCTACCTACGAGCAGTACTTC. As protein: CASSLQGPPTYEQYF.